In this sample, the clone carrying this T cell receptor (beta chain) turned up once. The antigen is unknown. This CDR3 is built from 15 residues. J gave up 3 bases and V 5 bases, and 5 bases lay outside the gene matches. Looked up from germline, CDR1 is SGHTA and CDR2 is FQGNSA. The primer mix had 60 Vbeta and 13 Jbeta primers. Here immunoSEQ multiplex PCR was the method, and the copy in TCRdb shows in-frame clones only, minus some. The sample consists of some 130,000 clones, about 80% of them appearing once. The source of the sample is a study of cytomegalovirus exposure and HLA in healthy donors. Study observations and caveats: In terms of immune exposure information, only CMV serostatus was available. Generally TCR sequences proved uncommon, though certain public TCRs appeared in numerous donors.

The J gene is TRBJ2-7, the V gene TRBV7-2, with 12 nucleotides matching TRBD2. The sample comprised PBMCs. The receptor's source is a man aged 30 to 39 in good health and CMV-seronegative. CDR3 in amino acids: CASSQLAGGNYEQYF. CDR3 bases: TGTGCCAGCAGCCAACTAGCGGGAGGTAACTACGAGCAGTACTTC.